The following is a T cell receptor beta chain sequence with its context. From germline, CDR1 is SGHAT and CDR2 FQNNGV. CDR3 length: 15 residues. The ends were cut back, 5 bases at V and 3 bases at J, with 17 bases in the middle. This sample was taken from a study of blood T cell repertoires in COVID-19. Study as a whole: T cells, B-cell-depleted T cells, or PBMCs provided the cDNA or gDNA that served as material.

Some clones are missing from TCRdb's copy, which holds only in-frame ones; the method was immunoSEQ multiplex PCR. Of about 430,000 clones listed, 70% to 90% are singletons. This chain connects TRBV11-2 to TRBJ2-7, with D perhaps matching TRBD1 (6 bases). The sequenced material came from PBMCs or T cells enriched from blood (not recorded which). The TCR was taken from a young woman who had been exposed to COVID-19. The chain's CDR3 is CASSDVRGVYYEQYF. In nucleotides, the CDR3 is TGTGCCAGCAGCGACGTCAGGGGAGTCTACTACGAGCAGTACTTC.